The sequence of this T cell receptor (beta chain) was determined in a study of blood T cell repertoires in COVID-19. Only in-frame clones appear in the TCRdb table, and some are missing; sequencing was by immunoSEQ multiplex PCR. The table lists 200,000 to 250,000 clones, around 87% of them singletons, with around 2.8% in the top ten. V dropped 4 bases and J dropped 5; count of bases not matched to a gene: 3. Germline CDR1 and CDR2: SGDLS and YYNGEE. This CDR3 has 12 residues. The TCR sequence derives from a woman aged 25-40 years who had recovered from COVID-19. Source material: peripheral blood. The rearrangement joins TRBV9 to TRBJ2-7; 7 bases map to TRBD2. CDR3 nucleotides: TGTGCCAGCAGCCCGGCGGGGGACGAGCAGTACTTC. This translates into CASSPAGDEQYF.